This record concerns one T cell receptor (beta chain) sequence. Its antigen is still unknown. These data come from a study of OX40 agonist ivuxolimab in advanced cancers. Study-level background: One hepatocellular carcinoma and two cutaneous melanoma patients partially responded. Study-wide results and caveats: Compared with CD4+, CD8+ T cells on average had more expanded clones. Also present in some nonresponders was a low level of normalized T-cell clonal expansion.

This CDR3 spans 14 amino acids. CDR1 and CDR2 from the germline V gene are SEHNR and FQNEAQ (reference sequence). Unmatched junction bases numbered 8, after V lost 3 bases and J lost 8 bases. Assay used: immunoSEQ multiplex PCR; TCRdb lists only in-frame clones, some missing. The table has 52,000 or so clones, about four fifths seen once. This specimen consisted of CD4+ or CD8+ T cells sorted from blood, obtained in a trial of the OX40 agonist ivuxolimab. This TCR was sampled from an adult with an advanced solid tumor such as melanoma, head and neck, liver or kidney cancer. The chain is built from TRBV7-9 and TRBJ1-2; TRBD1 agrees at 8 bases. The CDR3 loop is CASSLDLQGDGYTF. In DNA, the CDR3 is TGTGCCAGCAGCTTGGACCTACAGGGGGACGGCTACACCTTC.